This entry is about one T cell receptor (beta chain). The data belong to a study of beta chain features in type 1 diabetes. V lost 5 bases to trimming and J lost 0 bases, with 11 bases between them. The CDR3 totals 14 residues. Germline values: CDR1 SGHTA, CDR2 FQGTGA. CD45RO/CCR7/CD25/CD127/CD95/CD27 separated CD4+ naive, central memory, regulatory and stem cell-like memory cells by sorting. Each sorted fraction was over 95% pure. The whole isolated RNA underwent reverse transcription, so sequencing captured expressed TCRB transcripts. Produced via immunoSEQ multiplex PCR; TCRdb's table is partial and in-frame only. Among about 220,000 clones listed, 11% were seen once.

The sequence came from a man in his late teens or twenties in good health. Input material: central memory CD4+ T cells from blood. J is TRBJ2-7 and V is TRBV7-3; tentatively, D is TRBD2 (5 bases). For the CDR3, the DNA is TGTGCCAGCAGCCTAAGCGGAAGCTCCTACGAGCAGTACTTC. It specifies CASSLSGSSYEQYF.